This T cell receptor (beta chain) stems from a study of tumor and adjacent non-tumor tissue in lung cancer. Findings of the study overall: Tumor repertoires had a smaller top 100 clone share than normal lung.

This sample's RNA came from whole unsorted tissue. As regards this clonotype: Its matching antigen is unknown.

TCRbeta libraries were built with three rounds of nested PCR, modified from ARM-PCR. Each CDR3 protein gets one entry after TCRdb re-called the multiplex PCR reads with MiXCR. The sample lists around 210,000 distinct CDR3 sequences; 60% to 75% were seen once. The sequence was collected from a man aged 55 to 70 with non-small cell lung cancer. Sequencing was done on a sample of lung tumor tissue.

CDR3 in DNA: TGCAGCGCCGTAAAAATCGGACAGACAGGCTATGGCTACACCTTC. This codes for CSAVKIGQTGYGYTF. This sequence joins TRBV29-1 and TRBJ1-2; tentative D call: TRBD1 (6 bases). Germline V lookup: CDR1 SQVTM, CDR2 ANQGSEA. This CDR3 has 15 amino acids. V dropped 7 bases and J dropped 4 bases, with 22 bases sitting between them.